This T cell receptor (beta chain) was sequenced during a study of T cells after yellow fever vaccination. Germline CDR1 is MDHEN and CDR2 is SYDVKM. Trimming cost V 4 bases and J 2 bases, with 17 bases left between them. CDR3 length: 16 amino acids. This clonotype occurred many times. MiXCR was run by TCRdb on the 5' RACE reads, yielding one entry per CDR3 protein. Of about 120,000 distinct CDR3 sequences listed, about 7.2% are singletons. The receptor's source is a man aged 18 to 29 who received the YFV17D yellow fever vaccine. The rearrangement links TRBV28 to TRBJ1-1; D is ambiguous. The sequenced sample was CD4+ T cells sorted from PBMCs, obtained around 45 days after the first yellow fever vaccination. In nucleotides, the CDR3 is TGTGCCAGCAGTTATTATGGGGTAATGTCTAACACTGAAGCTTTCTTT. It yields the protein CASSYYGVMSNTEAFF.